This note documents a single T cell receptor (beta chain) sequence. This record belongs to a study of blood T cell repertoires in COVID-19. Study as a whole: Nucleic acid was either cDNA or gDNA, and it came from T cells, B-cell-depleted T cells, or PBMCs.

As handled by the study authors: From reference gene primer amplification, estimates of nucleated cell counts were derived. The method was immunoSEQ multiplex PCR; TCRdb's version includes in-frame clones alone and lacks a portion of them. That table furnishes V, J and clone size, whereas the DNA furnished D and trimming. The profile shows around 200,000 clones, just under 90% of them singletons. Germline loops: CDR1 SGHRS, CDR2 YFSETQ. The ends were cut back, 5 bases at V and 2 bases at J, with 10 bases in the middle. The CDR3 spans 13 residues. The specimen was peripheral blood. The gene calls are TRBV5-1 and TRBJ2-5; a weak D match, TRBD1 (6 bases). The sequence came from a woman under 30 who had recovered from COVID-19. The CDR3 DNA reads TGCGCCAGCAGGGGGGCAGTTCAAGAGACCCAGTACTTC. Its protein is CASRGAVQETQYF. The complete variable domain, with remaining parts taken from reference TRBV5-1 and TRBJ2-5, reads KAGVTQTPRYLIKTRGQQVTLSCSPISGHRSVSWYQQTPGQGLQFLFEYFSETQRNKGNFPGRFSGRQFSNSRSEMNVSTLELGDSALYLCASRGAVQETQYFGPGTRLLVL.